This TCR beta chain was documented in a study of a mutant IDH1 vaccine in newly diagnosed glioma. Background on the study: Treatment recipients were about 62% male and about 40% female, and their mean age was roughly 40 years. Former treatment meant radiotherapy, temozolomide, or both; the majority had gotten both.

The study's findings and limits: Immune responses induced by vaccination arose in approximately 93% of the patients.

The time point was: week 5, during vaccination. Each vaccine dose was 300 ug of mutant IDH1 20-mer peptide, with topical imiquimod. Patients carried new grade 3 or 4 IDH1-mutant astrocytomas lacking nuclear ATRX. Points on this clone: Antigen unknown.

Sequencing used immunoSEQ multiplex PCR; TCRdb keeps in-frame clones, though not all of them. The table includes about 58,000 clones, about 86% detected once. The germline V and J ends were trimmed by 2 bases and 0 bases, with 5 bases remaining between them. The CDR3 covers 13 residues. CDR1 and CDR2 (germline): GTSNPN, SVGIG (reference sequence). Source: PBMCs, taken from a glioma patient whose treatment included an IDH1 peptide vaccine. V and J are TRBV30 and TRBJ2-4; D remains unclear. The source is a woman in her forties or fifties with glioma. CDR3 bases: TGTGCCTGGAGTACCATAGCCAAAAACATTCAGTACTTC. Its protein product is CAWSTIAKNIQYF.